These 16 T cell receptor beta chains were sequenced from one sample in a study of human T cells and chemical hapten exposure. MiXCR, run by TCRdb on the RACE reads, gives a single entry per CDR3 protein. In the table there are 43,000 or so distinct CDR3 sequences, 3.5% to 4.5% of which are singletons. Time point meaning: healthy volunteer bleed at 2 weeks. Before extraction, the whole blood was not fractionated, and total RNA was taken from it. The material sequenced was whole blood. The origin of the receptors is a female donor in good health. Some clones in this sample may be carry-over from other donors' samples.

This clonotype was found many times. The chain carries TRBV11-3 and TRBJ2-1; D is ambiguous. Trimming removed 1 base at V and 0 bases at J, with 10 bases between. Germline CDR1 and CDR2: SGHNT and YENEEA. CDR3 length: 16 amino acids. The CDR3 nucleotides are TGTGCCAGCAGCTTAGCTGGGCCGAGCTCCTACAATGAGCAGTTCTTC. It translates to CASSLAGPSSYNEQFF.

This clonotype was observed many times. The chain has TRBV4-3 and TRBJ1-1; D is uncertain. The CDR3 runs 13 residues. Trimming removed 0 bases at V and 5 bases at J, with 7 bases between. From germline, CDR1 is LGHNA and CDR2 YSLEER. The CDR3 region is CASSQDQRTEAFF. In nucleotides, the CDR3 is TGCGCCAGCAGCCAAGATCAAAGGACTGAAGCTTTCTTT.

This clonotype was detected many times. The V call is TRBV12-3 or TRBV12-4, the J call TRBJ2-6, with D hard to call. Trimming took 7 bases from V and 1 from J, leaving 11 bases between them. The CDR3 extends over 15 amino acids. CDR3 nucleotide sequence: TGTGCCAGCACTCGACACAATTCTGGGGCCAACGTCCTGACTTTC. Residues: CASTRHNSGANVLTF.

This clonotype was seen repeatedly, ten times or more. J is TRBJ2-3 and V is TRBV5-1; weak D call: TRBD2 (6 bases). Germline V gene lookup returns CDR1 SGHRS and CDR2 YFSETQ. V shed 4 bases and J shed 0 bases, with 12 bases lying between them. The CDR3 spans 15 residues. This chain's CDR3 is CASSPGDFSTDTQYF. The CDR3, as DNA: TGCGCCAGCAGCCCCGGGGACTTTAGCACAGATACGCAGTATTTT.

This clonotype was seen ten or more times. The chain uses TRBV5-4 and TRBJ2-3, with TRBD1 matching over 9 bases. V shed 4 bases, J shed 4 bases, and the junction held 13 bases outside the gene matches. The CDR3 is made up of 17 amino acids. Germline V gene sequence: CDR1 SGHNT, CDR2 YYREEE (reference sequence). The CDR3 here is CASSTRPGTGSSDTQYF. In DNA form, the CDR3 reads TGTGCCAGCAGCACCCGCCCCGGGACAGGGTCGTCAGATACGCAGTATTTT. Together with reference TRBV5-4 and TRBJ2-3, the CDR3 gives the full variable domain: ETGVTQSPTHLIKTRGQQVTLRCSSQSGHNTVSWYQQALGQGPQFIFQYYREEENGRGNFPPRFSGLQFPNYSSELNVNALELDDSALYLCASSTRPGTGSSDTQYFGPGTRLTVL.

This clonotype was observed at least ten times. The CDR3 here is CSVVADNEKLFF. The CDR3 bases are TGCAGCGTTGTCGCAGATAATGAAAAACTGTTTTTT. J is TRBJ1-4 and V is TRBV29-1; no clear D gene. CDR3 length: 12 residues. Trimming stripped 4 bases from V and 4 bases from J, with 7 bases between. Germline V gene lookup returns CDR1 SQVTM and CDR2 ANQGSEA.

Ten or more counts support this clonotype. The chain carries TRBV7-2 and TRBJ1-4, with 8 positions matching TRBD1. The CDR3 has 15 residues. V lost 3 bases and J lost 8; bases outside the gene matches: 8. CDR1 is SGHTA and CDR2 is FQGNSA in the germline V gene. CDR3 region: CASSFLDREAEKLFF. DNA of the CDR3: TGTGCCAGCAGCTTCTTGGACAGGGAGGCGGAAAAACTGTTTTTT.

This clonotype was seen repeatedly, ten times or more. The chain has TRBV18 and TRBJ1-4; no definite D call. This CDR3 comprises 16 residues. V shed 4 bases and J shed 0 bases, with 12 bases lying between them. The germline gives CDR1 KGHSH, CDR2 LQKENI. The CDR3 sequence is CASSLLQLATNEKLFF. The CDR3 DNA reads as TGTGCCAGCTCACTACTACAGCTTGCAACTAATGAAAAACTGTTTTTT. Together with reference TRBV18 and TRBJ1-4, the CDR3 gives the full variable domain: NAGVMQNPRHLVRRRGQEARLRCSPMKGHSHVYWYRQLPEEGLKFMVYLQKENIIDESGMPKERFSAEFPKEGPSILRIQQVVRGDSAAYFCASSLLQLATNEKLFFGSGTQLSVL.

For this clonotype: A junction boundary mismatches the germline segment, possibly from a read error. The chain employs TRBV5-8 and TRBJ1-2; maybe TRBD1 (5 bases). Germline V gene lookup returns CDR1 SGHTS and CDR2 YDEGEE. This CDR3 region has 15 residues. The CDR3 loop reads CASSVYRTSLYGDTF. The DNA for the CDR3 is TGTGCCAGCAGCGTCTACAGGACTTCCCTCTATGGCGACACCTTC.

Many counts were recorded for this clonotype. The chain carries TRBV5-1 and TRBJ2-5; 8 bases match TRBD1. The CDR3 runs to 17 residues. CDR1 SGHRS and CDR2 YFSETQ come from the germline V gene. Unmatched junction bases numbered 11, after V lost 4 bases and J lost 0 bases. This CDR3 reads CASSQDRGTGHQETQYF. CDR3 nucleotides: TGCGCCAGCAGCCAGGACCGCGGGACAGGCCACCAAGAGACCCAGTACTTC.

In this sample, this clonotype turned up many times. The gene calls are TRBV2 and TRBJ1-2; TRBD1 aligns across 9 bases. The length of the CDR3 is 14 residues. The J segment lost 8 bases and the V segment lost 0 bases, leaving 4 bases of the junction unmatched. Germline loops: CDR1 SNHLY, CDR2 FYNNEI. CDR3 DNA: TGTGCCAGCAGTGAAGCCGGACAGGGGATGGGCTACACCTTC. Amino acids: CASSEAGQGMGYTF.

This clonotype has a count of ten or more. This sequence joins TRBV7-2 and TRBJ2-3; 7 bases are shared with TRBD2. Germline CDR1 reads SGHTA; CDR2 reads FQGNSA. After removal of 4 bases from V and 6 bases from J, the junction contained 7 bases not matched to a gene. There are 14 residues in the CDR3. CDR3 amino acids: CASSSLAYTDTQYF. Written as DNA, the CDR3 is TGTGCCAGCAGCTCACTAGCGTATACGGATACGCAGTATTTT.

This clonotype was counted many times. CDR3: CASSFALGRMIYNEQFF. In DNA form, the CDR3 reads TGTGCCAGCAGCTTTGCGCTAGGTAGGATGATTTACAATGAGCAGTTCTTC. The V call is TRBV12-1, the J call TRBJ2-1. TRBV12-1 is marked as a pseudogene. The CDR3 is 17 residues long.

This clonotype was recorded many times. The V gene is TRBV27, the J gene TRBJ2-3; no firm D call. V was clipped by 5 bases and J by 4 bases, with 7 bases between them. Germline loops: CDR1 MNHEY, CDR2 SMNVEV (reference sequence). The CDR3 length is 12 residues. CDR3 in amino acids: CASSQKPDTQYF. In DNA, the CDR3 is TGTGCCAGCAGTCAAAAACCAGATACGCAGTATTTT.

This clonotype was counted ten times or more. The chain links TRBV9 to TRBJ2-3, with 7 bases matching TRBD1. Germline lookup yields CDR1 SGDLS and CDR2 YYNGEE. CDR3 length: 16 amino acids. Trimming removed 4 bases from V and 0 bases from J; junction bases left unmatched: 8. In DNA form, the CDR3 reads TGTGCCAGCAGCTTGACAGGGAAACTAAGCACAGATACGCAGTATTTT. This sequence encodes CASSLTGKLSTDTQYF.

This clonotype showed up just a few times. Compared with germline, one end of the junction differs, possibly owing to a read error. The CDR3 DNA sequence: TGTGCCAGCAGCCTACCCGGACTAGCGGGGGGGCCGCACTTC. Amino acid sequence: CASSLPGLAGGPHF. The J gene is TRBJ2-7, the V gene TRBV5-4, with 15 bases matching TRBD2. This CDR3 contains 14 residues. The germline V gene has CDR1 SGHNT and CDR2 YYREEE (reference sequence).